This T cell receptor (beta chain) was sequenced during a study of cytomegalovirus exposure and HLA in healthy donors. This clone was seen only a few times. Germline CDR1 reads SGHAT; CDR2 reads FQNNGV. The CDR3 covers 16 residues. J lost 6 bases, V lost 0 bases, and 9 bases had no gene match. It was with 60 Vbeta and 13 Jbeta primers that the PCR ran. The method was immunoSEQ multiplex PCR; TCRdb's version includes in-frame clones alone and lacks a portion of them. The table includes 130,000 to 150,000 clones, about 78% detected once. The receptor was derived from a man aged 18 to 30 in good health and CMV-seronegative. The chain has TRBV11-2 and TRBJ2-7; 9 bases align to TRBD2. The sample was PBMCs. CDR3 coding DNA: TGTGCCAGCAGCTTAGATCAGGGCGGGAGGGAGATCGAGCAGTACTTC. It yields the protein CASSLDQGGREIEQYF.